This T cell receptor (beta chain) was sequenced in a study of T cells in Graves' hyperthyroidism and ophthalmopathy (dated by TCRdb to the late 2010s). In terms of the full investigation: Peripheral blood was collected at initial diagnosis, before any treatment. A discovery cohort of fewer than 110 patients, approximately 44 with Graves' ophthalmopathy and roughly 59 with stable Graves' hyperthyroidism, was used to find distinguishing TCR V-J signatures. Prospective prediction of ophthalmopathy was tested in an independent validation cohort consisting of about 20 hyperthyroidism patients and more than 15 patients who later progressed to ophthalmopathy. For training and testing, the 100 or so patients in the discovery cohort were randomly divided in a 7:3 ratio. The study also compared thyroid tissue and blood T-cell repertoires from five or six Graves' hyperthyroidism patients. Following sampling, methimazole starting at 30 mg daily was given to hyperthyroidism patients, and high-dose intravenous methylprednisolone was given to ophthalmopathy patients. The paper describes TCR Vbeta CDR3 sequencing of 120 to 150 peripheral blood samples, made up of some 42 ophthalmopathy patients, roughly 80 hyperthyroidism patients and about 17 progressor patients. The paper as a whole reports these results and caveats: In validation, the model predicted progression to ophthalmopathy with approximately 70% sensitivity and 72% to 85% specificity, a median of approximately 6.5 months before onset. Sample size was not statistically predetermined, and investigators were not blinded to group allocation. In cross-validation, a model built on a 13 V-J signature told ophthalmopathy apart from stable hyperthyroidism with 87.88% sensitivity and roughly 83% specificity, and in testing the same model reached 80%/75%. Most expanded thyroid clonotypes (frequency above 0.001) were also detected in blood, a finding suggesting that blood repertoires may reflect thyroid immune responses.

The TCR beta CDR3 regions were amplified from the RNA transcripts. The first round of RT-PCR for the TCR CDR3 was performed with the HTBI primer set and the Qiagen OneStep RT-PCR kit. The libraries were constructed in a second round of multiplex PCR and then size-selected and purified. Paired-end sequencing of the libraries was performed with 100 bp reads on an Illumina HiSeq2000. Per the authors' processing: Raw data were processed with SOAPnuke, discarding reads with adapters, uncalled bases, mean Phred below 15, or no exact constant-primer or identifier match. COPE v1.2.5 was used to merge the high-quality paired reads, and each unique nucleotide sequence was defined as a clonotype. Clonotypes were aligned to IMGT TRBV, TRBD and TRBJ reference segments using MiTCR v1.1. The analysis included only V-J combinations with a frequency above 0.0001, which together covered 98% to 99.2% of the repertoires. The TCS score was defined as F50 (clonal expansion) divided by E x V (chaos), with BLOSUM62-based TCRdist calculated between CDR3 peptides within each V-J. Welch's t-statistics and random forest reduced approximately 520 V-J features to 13, which were used in a naive Bayes classifier (R e1071). TCRdb trimmed the raw reads at Q25, called clones with MiXCR and kept productive beta chains. Each CDR3 protein gets just one entry, which takes the most common genes and DNA from the rows behind it. The V and J calls follow TCRdb's processing rather than the paper's. In all, the sample holds about 500,000 distinct CDR3 sequences, and about 16% of those were seen once. The ten largest clonotypes hold roughly 29% of the sample.

In the ophthalmopathy patients, disease was moderately to severely active, with a Clinical Activity Score of 3 or more, a NOSPECS grade of 4 or more, and a duration of less than 3 months. The study excluded patients with uncontrolled infections, other autoimmune diseases, pregnancy or lactation. Clinical symptoms, serum thyroxine and TRAb, thyroid ultrasound, and orbital computed tomography formed the basis for the diagnoses. PBMCs were isolated from 10 ml of fresh peripheral blood by Ficoll-Paque density gradient centrifugation. Trizol reagent was used to extract total RNA, and RNA quality was then checked on an Agilent 2100 Bioanalyzer. This clonotype was picked up a small number of times. No cognate antigen has been identified for it. No base quality values were provided; no much bigger clone lies one nucleotide off. The CDR3 measures 14 amino acids from cysteine to phenylalanine. Just CDR3 DNA is preserved here, 42 bases in frame from base 1. Via the germline V gene (reference sequence), CDR1 is MNHEY and CDR2 SMNVEV. The germline ends are 13 bases apart after V is trimmed by 1 base and J by 6 bases.

The TCR comes from a woman in her thirties with Graves' ophthalmopathy. This receptor chain uses TRBV27 and TRBJ2-7; TRBD1 is a possible D gene, resting on 7 matching bases. Sequenced material: blood. The bases read TGTGCCAGCAGTTTATTTCCAGGGGGAGGCGAGCAGTACTTC. Its protein is CASSLFPGGGEQYF.